A selection of T cell receptor beta chains follows, all from one sample in a study of blood T cell repertoires in COVID-19. Sequenced by immunoSEQ multiplex PCR; TCRdb stores in-frame clones only, minus some. The sample gives about 330,000 clones, 87% of which show up once; less than 6% is in the top ten. Material: PBMCs or T cells enriched from blood (not recorded which). The receptors here all came from a woman aged 25-40 years who had recovered from COVID-19. CDR3s include the opening cysteine and the closing phenylalanine or tryptophan. The D gene is left open where the match is weak. Expanded clones are given a class, and other clones once, few, many or no size at all.

cdr3_nt cdr3_aa d_call j_call clone_size v_call
TGTGCCAGCAGCCAAGGACAGGCGGGTAATGAAAAACTGTTTTTT CASSQGQAGNEKLFF TRBD1 TRBJ1-4 . TRBV5-6
TGTGCCAGCAAACCCGGCGCGGGTAACACTGAAGCTTTCTTT CASKPGAGNTEAFF . TRBJ1-1 once TRBV28
TGTGCCAGCAGCTTAGATCGAGGAAAGAATGAGCAGTTCTTC CASSLDRGKNEQFF . TRBJ2-1 . TRBV11-2
TGCGCCAGCAGCTACTCAGGGGGGCGAGACATTCAGTACTTC CASSYSGGRDIQYF . TRBJ2-4 few TRBV5-1
TGTGCCAGCAGTCGGGGTAGTCAGCCCCAGCATTTT CASSRGSQPQHF . TRBJ1-5 few TRBV27
TGTGCCAGCTCACAGACCGGGGGGTCTAGCAATCAGCCCCAGCATTTT CASSQTGGSSNQPQHF . TRBJ1-5 . TRBV18
TGTGCCAGCGCCTACTCGGGGGGGGACGATACTGAAGCTTTCTTT CASAYSGGDDTEAFF . TRBJ1-1 . TRBV7-9
TGTGCCAGCAACGTCGAGACAGGACCCTATGGCTACACCTTC CASNVETGPYGYTF . TRBJ1-2 . TRBV6-5
TGTGCCAGTAGTATTGGCGGGGGTGAAGCTTTCTTT CASSIGGGEAFF . TRBJ1-1 . TRBV19
TGCGCCAGCAGTGGTCGTCCCGGGGGCACCTTC CASSGRPGGTF . TRBJ1-2 . TRBV10-1
TGTGCCAGCAGTTTGGTGGGGCGCGCTTTCTTT CASSLVGRAFF . TRBJ1-1 . TRBV25-1
TGTGCCAGCAGTGAAAACAGCTACGAGCAGTACTTC CASSENSYEQYF . TRBJ2-7 . TRBV2
TGCGCCAGCAGCCCCACAGGGGGAGGTGAAAAACTGTTTTTT CASSPTGGGEKLFF TRBD1 TRBJ1-4 . TRBV5-1
TGTGCCAGCAGCCCGGATGGGGGCGGTGGCTACACCTTC CASSPDGGGGYTF . TRBJ1-2 . TRBV5-5
TGTGCCATCCCATCAGGTAATTCACCCCTCCACTTT CAIPSGNSPLHF . TRBJ1-6 . TRBV10-3
TGTGCCAGTAGTATAGAGCGGGGGGGCCACGACGAGCAGTTCTTC CASSIERGGHDEQFF TRBD2 TRBJ2-1 . TRBV19
TGTGCCAGCAGCGGGACTAGCGGGGGGCAAAGCTCCTACGAGCAGTACTTC CASSGTSGGQSSYEQYF TRBD2 TRBJ2-7 . TRBV11-2
TGTGCCAGCAAGGGACAAAATTCCTACGAGCAGTACTTC CASKGQNSYEQYF . TRBJ2-7 . TRBV6-6
TGTGCCAGCAGCCCTAGCTCGGGTGTGGGCTACACCTTC CASSPSSGVGYTF . TRBJ1-2 . TRBV7-8
TGTGCCAGCAGCCAAGGACAGGGAACCTATGGCTACACCTTC CASSQGQGTYGYTF TRBD1 TRBJ1-2 few TRBV3-1/TRBV3-2
TGTGCCAGGACGTCGGATGGGACAGGGAATTATGGCTACACCTTC CARTSDGTGNYGYTF . TRBJ1-2 . TRBV21-1
TGTGCCAGCAGTTACCCCGGGACAGCCCCAAATGAGCAGTTCTTC CASSYPGTAPNEQFF TRBD1 TRBJ2-1 . TRBV6-2/TRBV6-3
TGCGCCAGCAGCTCTTTTCGGGGGGTAAGCTCCTACAATGAGCAGTTCTTC CASSSFRGVSSYNEQFF TRBD2 TRBJ2-1 . TRBV5-1
TGCAGTGCTAACAATAACGACGAGCAGTACTTC CSANNNDEQYF . TRBJ2-7 few TRBV20-1
TGTGCCAGCAGTTTTGGAGCTAGCGGGGGGAGTTATGAGCAGTTCTTC CASSFGASGGSYEQFF TRBD2 TRBJ2-1 . TRBV27
TGTGCCAGCAGCCAAGACAGTCGGAGGGGTGGCTACACCTTC CASSQDSRRGGYTF . TRBJ1-2 . TRBV14
TGTGCCAGCAGCCAAGCGCGGGGATCCTACAATGAGCAGTTCTTC CASSQARGSYNEQFF . TRBJ2-1 . TRBV3-1/TRBV3-2
TGTGCCAGCAGCCCCGGGGATCAGCGCACAGATACGCAGTATTTT CASSPGDQRTDTQYF . TRBJ2-3 . TRBV5-8
TGTGCCTGGAGCCCCCCCGGGACAGCCAATCAGCCCCAGCATTTT CAWSPPGTANQPQHF TRBD1 TRBJ1-5 . TRBV30
TGTGCCAGCAGCCGGCGGGGGGCCGCCGGGCCCCAGCATTTT CASSRRGAAGPQHF . TRBJ1-5 . TRBV13
TGTGCCAGCAGCGTAGTGGGAGACAGGGGGAACACTGAAGCTTTCTTT CASSVVGDRGNTEAFF TRBD1 TRBJ1-1 once TRBV9
TGCAGCGTTGAAACACAGGGGAACACCATATATTTT CSVETQGNTIYF TRBD1 TRBJ1-3 . TRBV29-1
TGTGCCTGGACCCAGGGGCCTGGGGGTCAGCCCCAGCATTTT CAWTQGPGGQPQHF . TRBJ1-5 . TRBV30
TGTGCCAGCAGCGTAGAGGACAGCGGTGGGTCACCCCTCCACTTT CASSVEDSGGSPLHF . TRBJ1-6 . TRBV9
TGTGCCAGCAGTCCCGGGACAGGTAATCAGCCCCAGCATTTT CASSPGTGNQPQHF TRBD1 TRBJ1-5 . TRBV4-2
TGTGCCAGCAGCGAGAGGGCAGAAAATGGCTACACCTTC CASSERAENGYTF . TRBJ1-2 once TRBV9
TGTGCCAGCAGTCCGGGACAGATGAACACTGAAGCTTTCTTT CASSPGQMNTEAFF TRBD1 TRBJ1-1 . TRBV2
TGTGCCAGCTCACAGGGGTCCCCTAACTATGGCTACACCTTC CASSQGSPNYGYTF . TRBJ1-2 . TRBV18
TGTGCCAGCAGTTCGGGGGGAGAAAAACTGTTTTTT CASSSGGEKLFF . TRBJ1-4 . TRBV2
TGTGCCAGCAGCCCAGGGGGCGGGCAGCCCCAGCATTTT CASSPGGGQPQHF TRBD1 TRBJ1-5 . TRBV7-8